This entry describes one T cell receptor beta chain. Its target is not known. Other DNA sequences from this sample encode an identical CDR3 as well. This specimen belongs to a study of shared clonotypes between healthy human individuals. Points from the study as a whole: The generation probabilities recorded for non-shared clonotypes fell below those of clonotypes shared by all four donors. The authors sampled blood alone, and tissue repertoires likely differ.

CDR1 is MNHEY, CDR2 SMNVEV, per germline (reference sequence). The CDR3 has 13 residues. V was pared by 4 bases and J by 3 bases, with 2 bases of the junction left unmatched. Using immunoSEQ multiplex PCR, the repertoire was profiled, and TCRdb retains in-frame clones only, with some absent. Of about 2.2 million clones in the sample, approximately 92% were seen once. In the naive CD8 group, cells lacked CD45RO and were positively selected for CCR7, so terminally differentiated effector memory CD45RA+ cells were left out. The chain couples TRBV27 to TRBJ2-7; 8 bases are a match to TRBD2. This receptor was obtained from a man aged 18 to 29 in good health. Some clones in this sample may be carry-over from other donors' samples. The sample comprised naive CD8+ T cells from PBMCs. CDR3 bases: TGTGCCAGCAGTTCCGGGACTAGCTACGAGCAGTACTTC. Its protein is CASSSGTSYEQYF.